These 17 T cell receptor beta chains were all obtained from the same sample, sequenced in a study of CD8 T cells in Susac syndrome (dated by TCRdb to between 2018 and 2020). The method behind the library was the immunoSEQ multiplex PCR assay. RNA was extracted with the RNeasy kit and roughly 0.5 to 1 ug was reverse transcribed using random hexamers. The public sequencing data were trimmed at Q25 with fastp and processed into clonotypes with MiXCR by TCRdb, which kept only in-frame beta chains. Every distinct CDR3 protein forms one entry, paired with its most common genes and DNA. This sample lists about 76,000 distinct CDR3 sequences; approximately 95% were detected once. The top ten hold approximately 0.45% of the sample. Sequenced: CD8+ T cells from PBMCs. These receptors all come from a human donor with Susac syndrome.

V and J are TRBV7-9 and TRBJ2-2, with D unclear. The V and J ends lost 10 bases and 5 bases respectively, with 11 bases between them. The germline V gene has CDR1 SEHNR and CDR2 FQNEAQ (reference sequence). This CDR3 comprises 12 residues. The CDR3 coding sequence is TGTGCCACCGTTACTCGGACCGGGGAGCTGTTTTTT. It codes for CATVTRTGELFF.

This chain joins TRBV7-9 and TRBJ1-4; 8 nucleotides match TRBD1. CDR1 is SEHNR, CDR2 FQNEAQ, per germline (reference sequence). V was pared by 6 bases and J by 7 bases, with 1 base of the junction left unmatched. The CDR3 covers 12 residues. The CDR3 loop is CASRGQAEKLFF. The DNA for the CDR3 is TGTGCCAGCAGGGGACAGGCTGAAAAACTGTTTTTT.

J is TRBJ2-6 and V is TRBV27; no reliable D call. This CDR3 contains 17 residues. Germline V gene data show CDR1 as MNHEY and CDR2 as SMNVEV (reference sequence). Trimming cost V 7 bases and J 9 bases, with 25 bases left between them. The CDR3 sequence: CASTLSAGWLVDNVLTF. CDR3 in DNA: TGTGCCAGCACCCTTTCTGCCGGGTGGCTGGTAGACAACGTCCTGACTTTC. The full variable domain, completed using reference TRBV27 and TRBJ2-6, is EAQVTQNPRYLITVTGKKLTVTCSQNMNHEYMSWYRQDPGLGLRQIYYSMNVEVTDKGDVPEGYKVSRKEKRNFPLILESPSPNQTSLYFCASTLSAGWLVDNVLTFGAGSRLTVL.

In its sample, this clonotype was seen once. The rearrangement joins TRBV19 to TRBJ1-1; no clear D gene. This CDR3 spans 14 amino acids. Germline CDR1 reads LNHDA; CDR2 reads SQIVND (reference sequence). Trimming removed 6 bases from V and 1 base from J, with 12 bases in between. Here the CDR3 DNA reads TGTGCCAGTAGCCCATCCCGGGAGAACACTGAAGCTTTCTTT. This translates into CASSPSRENTEAFF.

The chain carries TRBV20-1 and TRBJ2-7; TRBD2 matches at 14 bases. Unmatched junction bases numbered 4, after V lost 2 bases and J lost 7 bases. The germline CDR1 and CDR2 sequences are DFQATT and SNEGSKA (reference sequence). This CDR3 has 14 amino acids. CDR3 nucleotides: TGCAGTGCTAGACCTGGACTAGCGGGAGGTGAGCAGTACTTC. It is translated as CSARPGLAGGEQYF.

The rearrangement joins TRBV27 to TRBJ1-1, with D perhaps TRBD1 (5 bases). Germline-derived CDR1 and CDR2 are MNHEY and SMNVEV (reference sequence). CDR3 length equals 12 residues. V lost 6 bases, J lost 6 bases, and 11 bases lay in between. CDR3 bases: TGTGCCAGCAGCCGAGGGACGGCTGAAGCTTTCTTT. This gives the protein CASSRGTAEAFF.

The V and J genes are TRBV4-1 and TRBJ2-1; D unclear. The CDR3 has 15 amino acids. Trimming removed 0 bases at V and 6 bases at J, with 12 bases between. CDR1 and CDR2 (germline): MGHRA, YSYEKL. The CDR3 nucleotides read TGCGCCAGCAGCCAAGACCCCGGGCACAGCAATGAGCAGTTCTTC. This sequence encodes CASSQDPGHSNEQFF.

V usage is TRBV6-1 and J usage is TRBJ2-2; D remains ambiguous. The ends were cut back, 4 bases at V and 5 bases at J, with 8 bases in the middle. Per germline, CDR1 MNHNS and CDR2 SASEGT. The CDR3 spans 13 residues. CDR3 sequence (DNA): TGTGCCAGCAGTGTCGGGCGAACCGGGGAGCTGTTTTTT. Translating it yields CASSVGRTGELFF.

Here the CDR3 reads CASSRTGENSPLHF. DNA for the CDR3: TGTGCCAGCTCACGGACAGGGGAGAATTCACCCCTCCACTTT. This chain links TRBV25-1 with TRBJ1-6; 9 bases are a match to TRBD1. After removal of 8 bases from V and 7 bases from J, the junction contained 6 bases not matched to a gene. The CDR3 has 14 amino acids. From germline, CDR1 is MGHDK and CDR2 SYGVNS.

Concerning this clonotype itself: Without the conserved terminal phenylalanine or tryptophan, this CDR3 likely stems from a read error. The DNA is omitted, as the CDR3 cannot be located on it reliably, and the CDR3 follows TCRdb's listing. V and J are TRBV11-2 and TRBJ2-3; TRBD2, the table's D call, lacks a check against the DNA. Germline assignment: CDR1 SGHAT and CDR2 FQNNGV. The length of the CDR3 is 13 amino acids, counting both ends. The CDR3 sequence is CASSPASGRDQFV.

The chain carries TRBV7-6 and TRBJ2-1, with 12 bases that match TRBD2. V was clipped by 3 bases and J by 8 bases; unmatched bases: 5. The germline gives CDR1 SGHVS, CDR2 FNYEAQ. This CDR3 has 15 residues. CDR3 amino acids: CASSFRTSGNYEQFF. The DNA of the CDR3 is TGTGCCAGCAGCTTTCGGACTAGCGGGAACTATGAGCAGTTCTTC. The whole variable domain, remainder taken from reference TRBV7-6 and TRBJ2-1, is GAGVSQSPRYKVTKRGQDVALRCDPISGHVSLYWYRQALGQGPEFLTYFNYEAQQDKSGLPNDRFSAERPEGSISTLTIQRTEQRDSAMYRCASSFRTSGNYEQFFGPGTRLTVL.

This chain links TRBV24-1 with TRBJ2-7, with a tentative D call TRBD2 (5 bases). The CDR3 contains 12 residues. V lost 4 bases and J lost 6, with 9 bases in between. The germline CDR1 and CDR2 sequences are KGHDR and SFDVKD. CDR3 coding DNA: TGTGCCACCAGTGACCCCGGAGGCGAGCAGTACTTC. Translating gives CATSDPGGEQYF.

The chain couples TRBV2 to TRBJ1-1; the D gene is possibly TRBD1 (5 bases). The V end lost 2 bases, the J end lost 3 bases, and 13 bases lay between the germline ends. Germline lookup yields CDR1 SNHLY and CDR2 FYNNEI. The CDR3 loop spans 15 amino acids. This chain's CDR3 is CASSEMQGGYTEAFF. CDR3 sequence (DNA): TGTGCCAGCAGTGAAATGCAGGGCGGATACACTGAAGCTTTCTTT.

The V call is TRBV4-1, the J call TRBJ2-3, with 10 bases fitting TRBD1. V gave up 1 base and J gave up 5 bases; unmatched junction bases: 6. The germline V gene has CDR1 MGHRA and CDR2 YSYEKL. This CDR3 spans 16 amino acids. CDR3 amino acids: CASSQVGQGGVDTQYF. CDR3 nucleotides: TGCGCCAGCAGCCAAGTAGGACAGGGGGGGGTAGATACGCAGTATTTT.

V and J are TRBV29-1 and TRBJ1-2, with TRBD1 matching over 10 bases. The CDR3 is 15 amino acids. The germline V gene has CDR1 SQVTM and CDR2 ANQGSEA. The V segment lost 4 bases and the J segment 7 bases; nucleotides outside the gene matches: 12. For the CDR3, the DNA is TGCAGCGTTGTAGTAGGAGGGACAGGGGACACTGGCTACACCTTC. Protein product: CSVVVGGTGDTGYTF.

The gene calls are TRBV3-1 and TRBJ2-7; TRBD2 might be the D (6 bases). CDR1 is LGHDT, CDR2 YNNKEL, per germline (reference sequence). Between the trimmed V and J ends, which lost 0 bases and 0 bases, there was a span of 9 bases. The CDR3 contains 15 residues. CDR3 in amino acids: CASSQDGGSSYEQYF. Written as DNA, the CDR3 is TGTGCCAGCAGCCAAGATGGGGGGAGCTCCTACGAGCAGTACTTC.

The J gene is TRBJ2-2, the V gene TRBV19, with D perhaps matching TRBD2 (7 bases). This CDR3 region has 15 residues. The V end was cut by 8 bases, the J end by 6 bases, with 19 bases between. CDR1 is LNHDA and CDR2 is SQIVND in the germline V gene (reference sequence). CDR3 amino acids: CASFGGPSGAGELFF. The CDR3, as DNA: TGTGCCAGTTTTGGGGGGCCTAGCGGCGCCGGGGAGCTGTTTTTT.